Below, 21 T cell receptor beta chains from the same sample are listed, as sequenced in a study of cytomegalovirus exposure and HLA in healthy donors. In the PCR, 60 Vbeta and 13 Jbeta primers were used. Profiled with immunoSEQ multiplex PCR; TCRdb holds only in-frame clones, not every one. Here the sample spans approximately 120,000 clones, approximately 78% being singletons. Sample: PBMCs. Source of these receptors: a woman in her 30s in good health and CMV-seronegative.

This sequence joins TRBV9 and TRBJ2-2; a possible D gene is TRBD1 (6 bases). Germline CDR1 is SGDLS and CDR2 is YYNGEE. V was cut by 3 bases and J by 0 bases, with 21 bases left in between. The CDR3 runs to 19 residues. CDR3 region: CASSALLSAGTTNTGELFF. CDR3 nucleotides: TGTGCCAGCAGCGCTTTATTAAGCGCCGGGACAACGAACACCGGGGAGCTGTTTTTT.

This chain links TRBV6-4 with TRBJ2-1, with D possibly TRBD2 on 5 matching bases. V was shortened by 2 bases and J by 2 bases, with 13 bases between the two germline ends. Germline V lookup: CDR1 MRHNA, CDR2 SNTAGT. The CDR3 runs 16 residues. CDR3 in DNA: TGTGCCAGCAGTGACCGAGAGGGAGTGCCCTACAATGAGCAGTTCTTC. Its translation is CASSDREGVPYNEQFF.

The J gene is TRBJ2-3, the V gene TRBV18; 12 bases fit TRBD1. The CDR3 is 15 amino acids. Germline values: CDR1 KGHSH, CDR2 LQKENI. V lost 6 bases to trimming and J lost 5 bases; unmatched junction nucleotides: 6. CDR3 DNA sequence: TGTGCCAGCTCGACAAGGGACAGGGGGCGAGATACGCAGTATTTT. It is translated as CASSTRDRGRDTQYF.

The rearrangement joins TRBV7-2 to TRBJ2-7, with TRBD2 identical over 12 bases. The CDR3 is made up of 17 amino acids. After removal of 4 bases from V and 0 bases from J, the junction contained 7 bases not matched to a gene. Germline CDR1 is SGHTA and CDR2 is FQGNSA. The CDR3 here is CASSSLAGGAFSYEQYF. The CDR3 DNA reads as TGTGCCAGCAGCTCCCTAGCGGGAGGGGCCTTCTCCTACGAGCAGTACTTC. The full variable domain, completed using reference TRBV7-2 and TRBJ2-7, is GAGVSQSPSNKVTEKGKDVELRCDPISGHTALYWYRQSLGQGLEFLIYFQGNSAPDKSGLPSDRFSAERTGGSVSTLTIQRTQQEDSAVYLCASSSLAGGAFSYEQYFGPGTRLTVT.

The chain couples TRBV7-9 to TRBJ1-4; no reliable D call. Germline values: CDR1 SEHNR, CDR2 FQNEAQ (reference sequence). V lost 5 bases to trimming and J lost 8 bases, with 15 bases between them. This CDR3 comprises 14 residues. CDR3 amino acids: CASSLRGFSEKLFF. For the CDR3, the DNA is TGTGCCAGCAGCCTACGGGGTTTTTCCGAAAAACTGTTTTTT.

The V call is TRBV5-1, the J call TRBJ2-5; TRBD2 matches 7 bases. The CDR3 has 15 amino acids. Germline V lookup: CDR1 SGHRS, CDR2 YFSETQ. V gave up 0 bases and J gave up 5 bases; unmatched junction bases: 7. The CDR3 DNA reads TGCGCCAGCAGCTTGGCCTTCGGGGGGAAGGAGACCCAGTACTTC. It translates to CASSLAFGGKETQYF.

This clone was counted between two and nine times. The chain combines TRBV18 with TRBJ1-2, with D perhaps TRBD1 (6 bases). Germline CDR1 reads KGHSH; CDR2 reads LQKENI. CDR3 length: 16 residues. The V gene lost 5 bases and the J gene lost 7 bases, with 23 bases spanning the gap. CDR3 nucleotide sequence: TGTGCCAGCTCAGCTAACCCGGGACAAGGGCAGAGTGGCTACACCTTC. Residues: CASSANPGQGQSGYTF.

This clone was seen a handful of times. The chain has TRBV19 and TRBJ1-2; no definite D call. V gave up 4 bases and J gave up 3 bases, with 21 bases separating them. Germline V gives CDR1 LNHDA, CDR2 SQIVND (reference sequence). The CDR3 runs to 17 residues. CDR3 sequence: CASSTVWDGGPDYGYTF. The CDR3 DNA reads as TGTGCCAGTAGTACCGTTTGGGATGGAGGGCCGGACTATGGCTACACCTTC.

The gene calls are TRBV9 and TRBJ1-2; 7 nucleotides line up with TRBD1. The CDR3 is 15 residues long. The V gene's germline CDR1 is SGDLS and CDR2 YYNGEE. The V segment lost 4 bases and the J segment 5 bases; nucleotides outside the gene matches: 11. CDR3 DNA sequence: TGTGCCAGCAGCAAGGGGGACAGCCACGCGTATGGCTACACCTTC. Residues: CASSKGDSHAYGYTF.

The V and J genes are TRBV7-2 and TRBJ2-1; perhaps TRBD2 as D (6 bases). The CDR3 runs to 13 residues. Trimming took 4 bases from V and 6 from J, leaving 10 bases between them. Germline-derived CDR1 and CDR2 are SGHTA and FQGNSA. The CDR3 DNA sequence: TGTGCCAGCAGCTCTTTCGGGGGCAATGAGCAGTTCTTC. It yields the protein CASSSFGGNEQFF.

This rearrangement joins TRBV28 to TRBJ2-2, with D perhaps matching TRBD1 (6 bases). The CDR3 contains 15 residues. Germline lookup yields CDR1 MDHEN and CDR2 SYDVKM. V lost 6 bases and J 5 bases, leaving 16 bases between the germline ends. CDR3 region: CASRANRVGTGELFF. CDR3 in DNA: TGTGCCAGCAGGGCAAACAGGGTGGGGACCGGGGAGCTGTTTTTT. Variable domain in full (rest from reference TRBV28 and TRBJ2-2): DVKVTQSSRYLVKRTGEKVFLECVQDMDHENMFWYRQDPGLGLRLIYFSYDVKMKEKGDIPEGYSVSREKKERFSLILESASTNQTSMYLCASRANRVGTGELFFGEGSRLTVL.

CDR3 nucleotides: TGTGCCTGGAGTACAGGTTTTCAGCCCCAGCATTTT. Amino acids: CAWSTGFQPQHF. The chain carries TRBV30 and TRBJ1-5; perhaps TRBD1 as D (5 bases). Germline V gene sequence: CDR1 GTSNPN, CDR2 SVGIG (reference sequence). The CDR3 totals 12 residues. The ends were cut back, 2 bases at V and 6 bases at J, with 8 bases in the middle.

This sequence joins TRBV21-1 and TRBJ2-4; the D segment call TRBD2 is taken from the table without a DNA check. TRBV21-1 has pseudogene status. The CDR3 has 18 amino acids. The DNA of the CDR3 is TGTGCCAGCAGCAAAAGAGGTCAGTTGCGGGGAACCAAAAACATTCAGTACTTC. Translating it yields CASSKRGQLRGTKNIQYF.

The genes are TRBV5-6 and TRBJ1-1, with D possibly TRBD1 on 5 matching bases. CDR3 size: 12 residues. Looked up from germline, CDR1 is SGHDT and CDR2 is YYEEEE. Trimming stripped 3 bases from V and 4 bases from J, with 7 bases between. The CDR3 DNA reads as TGTGCCAGCAGCTCCGGGGGCACTGAAGCTTTCTTT. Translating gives CASSSGGTEAFF. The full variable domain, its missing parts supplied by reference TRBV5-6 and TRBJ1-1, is DAGVTQSPTHLIKTRGQQVTLRCSPKSGHDTVSWYQQALGQGPQFIFQYYEEEERQRGNFPDRFSGHQFPNYSSELNVNALLLGDSALYLCASSSGGTEAFFGQGTRLTVV.

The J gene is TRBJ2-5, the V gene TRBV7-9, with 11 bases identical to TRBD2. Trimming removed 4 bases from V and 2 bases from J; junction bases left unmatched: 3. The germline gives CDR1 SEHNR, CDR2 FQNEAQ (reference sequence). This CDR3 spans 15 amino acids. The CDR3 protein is CASSSRLAGQETQYF. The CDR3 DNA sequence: TGTGCCAGCAGCTCACGACTAGCGGGGCAAGAGACCCAGTACTTC. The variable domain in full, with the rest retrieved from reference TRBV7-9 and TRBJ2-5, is DTGVSQNPRHKITKRGQNVTFRCDPISEHNRLYWYRQTLGQGPEFLTYFQNEAQLEKSRLLSDRFSAERPKGSFSTLEIQRTEQGDSAMYLCASSSRLAGQETQYFGPGTRLLVL.

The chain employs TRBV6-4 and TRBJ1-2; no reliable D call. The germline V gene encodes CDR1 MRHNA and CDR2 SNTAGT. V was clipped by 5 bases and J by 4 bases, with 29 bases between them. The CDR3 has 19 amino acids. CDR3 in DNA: TGTGCCAGCAGTCCCCCTATGAACTGGGTTCTTTGGGCCTCCTATGGCTACACCTTC. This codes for CASSPPMNWVLWASYGYTF.

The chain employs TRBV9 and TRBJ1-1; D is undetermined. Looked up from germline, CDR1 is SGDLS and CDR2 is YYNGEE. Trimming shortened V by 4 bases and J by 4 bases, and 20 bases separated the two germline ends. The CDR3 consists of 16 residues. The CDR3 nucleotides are TGTGCCAGCAGCTCCCCAATAGATCCGGGGAGCACTGAAGCTTTCTTT. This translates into CASSSPIDPGSTEAFF.

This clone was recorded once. CDR3 nucleotide sequence: TGTGCCAGCAGTGACAGGGTAGCCTACGAGCAGTACTTC. Protein: CASSDRVAYEQYF. The J gene is TRBJ2-7, the V gene TRBV28, with 7 bases aligning to TRBD1. The CDR3 is made up of 13 amino acids. Trimming at V came to 5 bases and at J to 2 bases, leaving 3 bases not matched to a gene. Germline V gene data show CDR1 as MDHEN and CDR2 as SYDVKM.

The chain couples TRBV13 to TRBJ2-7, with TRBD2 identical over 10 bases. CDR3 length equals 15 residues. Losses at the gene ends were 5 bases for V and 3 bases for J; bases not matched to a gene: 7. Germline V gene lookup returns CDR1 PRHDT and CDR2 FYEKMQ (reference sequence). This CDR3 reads CASSTSGGAIYEQYF. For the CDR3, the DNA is TGTGCCAGCAGCACCAGCGGGGGGGCAATCTACGAGCAGTACTTC.

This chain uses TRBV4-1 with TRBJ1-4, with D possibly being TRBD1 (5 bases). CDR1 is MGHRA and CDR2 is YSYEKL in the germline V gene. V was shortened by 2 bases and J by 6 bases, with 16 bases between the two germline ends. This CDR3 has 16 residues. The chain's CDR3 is CASSQILMGGDEKLFF. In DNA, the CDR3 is TGCGCCAGCAGCCAAATCCTGATGGGGGGAGATGAAAAACTGTTTTTT.

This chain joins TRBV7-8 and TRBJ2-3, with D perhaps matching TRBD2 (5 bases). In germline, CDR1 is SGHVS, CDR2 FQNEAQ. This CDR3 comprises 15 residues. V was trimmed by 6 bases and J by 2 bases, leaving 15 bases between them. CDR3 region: CASSLTTPNTDTQYF. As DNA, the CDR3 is TGTGCCAGCAGTCTGACTACCCCGAACACAGATACGCAGTATTTT. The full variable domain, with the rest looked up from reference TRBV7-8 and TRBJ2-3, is GAGVSQSPRYKVAKRGQDVALRCDPISGHVSLFWYQQALGQGPEFLTYFQNEAQLDKSGLPSDRFFAERPEGSVSTLKIQRTQQEDSAVYLCASSLTTPNTDTQYFGPGTRLTVL.